The clone carrying this T cell receptor beta chain was observed many times. V lost 7 bases, J lost 0 bases, and 9 bases stayed unmatched. Germline CDR1 SGHRS, CDR2 YFSETQ. The CDR3 has 16 residues. TCRdb reanalysed the 5' RACE reads using MiXCR and keeps one entry per CDR3 protein. The table has some 100,000 distinct CDR3 sequences, approximately 18% seen once. The data belong to a study of T cells of healthy individuals. The chain uses TRBV5-1 and TRBJ2-1; 8 bases are shared with TRBD2. This receptor was obtained from a human donor in good health. The DNA for the CDR3 is TGCGCCAGCGGCATAAGCGGGGGCTACTCCTACAATGAGCAGTTCTTC. It specifies CASGISGGYSYNEQFF. The whole variable domain, remainder taken from reference TRBV5-1 and TRBJ2-1, is KAGVTQTPRYLIKTRGQQVTLSCSPISGHRSVSWYQQTPGQGLQFLFEYFSETQRNKGNFPGRFSGRQFSNSRSEMNVSTLELGDSALYLCASGISGGYSYNEQFFGPGTRLTVL.